The rows below give T cell receptor beta chains drawn from one sample of a study of metastatic and nonmetastatic thyroid tumors. TCRdb redid the clone calls on the PCR reads using MiXCR. The sample carries around 20,000 clones, roughly 16% recorded once. Material for sequencing was tumor tissue. These receptors were obtained from a female donor with papillary thyroid cancer or a benign thyroid nodule (not recorded which). Some clones in this sample may be carry-over from other donors' samples. CDR3s include the opening cysteine and the closing phenylalanine or tryptophan. D genes are given only for firm matches. Clone sizes are given selectively: once, few, many, or a class where the clone is expanded.

TRBJ2-7 | many | NA | TRBV9 | TGTGCCAGCAGCCCATCCGAGGGGATCCGGGACGAGCAGTACTTC | CASSPSEGIRDEQYF
TRBJ1-6 | many | NA | TRBV20-1 | TGCAGTGCAGCTCCAAGGGGGGGGAACTCACCCCTCCACTTT | CSAAPRGGNSPLHF
TRBJ1-3 | once | TRBD1 | TRBV3-1 | TGTGCCAGCAGCGCAGACAGGGCCGCCGTAAGCACCATATATTTT | CASSADRAAVSTIYF
TRBJ1-1 | many | TRBD1 | TRBV6-6 | TGTGCCAGCAGTTACTCGCGCCAGGGGGTAAGGACTGAAGCTCTCTTT | CASSYSRQGVRTEALF
TRBJ1-2 | many | NA | TRBV28 | TGTGCCAGCAGTTCTGGCGACAGGTCTTATGTGGTTGGCTACACCTTC | CASSSGDRSYVVGYTF
TRBJ2-5 | many | NA | TRBV28 | TGTGCCAGCAGTTCCCTCCGGGACCTCCAAGAGACCCAGTACTTC | CASSSLRDLQETQYF
TRBJ1-2 | few | NA | TRBV24-1 | TGTGCCACCAGTGGTACCGATAGCCATGGCTACACCTTC | CATSGTDSHGYTF
TRBJ1-2 | many | NA | TRBV19 | TGTGCCAGTAGTCGACTCTGGAGAAATGGGCCAAACTATGGCTACACCTTC | CASSRLWRNGPNYGYTF
TRBJ2-7 | many | TRBD1 | TRBV24-1 | TGTGCCACCTTAAACCGGGACAGGGGGTTCGGCGAGCAGTACTTC | CATLNRDRGFGEQYF
TRBJ2-7 | many | TRBD1 | TRBV3-1 | TGTGCCAGCAGCCAGGACAGGGGTCACGAGCAGTACTTC | CASSQDRGHEQYF
TRBJ2-1 | many | TRBD2 | TRBV11-1 | TGTGCCAGCACCCTAGCGGGGCCCGCCTACAATGAGCAGTTCTTC | CASTLAGPAYNEQFF
TRBJ2-1 | many | NA | TRBV11-1 | TGTGCCAGCAGCTCTGGACCGTTGAGCTCCTACAATGAGCAGTTCTTC | CASSSGPLSSYNEQFF
TRBJ1-2 | many | NA | TRBV9 | TGTGCCAGCAGCGTAGATCTAGATGGGACCGGTTATGGCTACACCTTC | CASSVDLDGTGYGYTF
TRBJ1-6 | many | NA | TRBV15 | TGTGCCACCAGCAGAGCTGAAAATTCACCCCTCCACTTT | CATSRAENSPLHF
TRBJ1-5 | many | NA | TRBV19 | TGTGCCTCCCACCGTAATGCTTATAGCAATCAGCCCCAGCATTTT | CASHRNAYSNQPQHF
TRBJ2-1 | many | TRBD1 | TRBV15 | TGTGCCACCAGCGTAGGGGGCACGCTTAATGAGCAGTTCTTC | CATSVGGTLNEQFF
TRBJ2-6 | NA | NA | TRBV30 | TGTTCCTGGAGTCAATGGCTCTCTGGGGCCAACGTCCTGACTTTC | CSWSQWLSGANVLTF
TRBJ1-2 | NA | NA | TRBV6-1 | TGTGCCAGCCTTGCCAGGTACCTGAAAGGGGTAGGCTATGGATACACCTTC | CASLARYLKGVGYGYTF
TRBJ2-7 | NA | TRBD1 | TRBV5-1 | TGCGCCAGCAGCTTAAGCCCCGGGACAGGGGGCGACGAGCAGTACTTC | CASSLSPGTGGDEQYF
TRBJ1-1 | many | TRBD1 | TRBV27 | TGTGCCAGCAGTCCACAGGGGGTTGGCACTGAAGCTTTCTTT | CASSPQGVGTEAFF
TRBJ2-2 | few | NA | TRBV20-1 | TGCAGTGCTAGAGGTGGTGGGGGGCGTATCGGGGAGCTGTTTTTT | CSARGGGGRIGELFF
TRBJ1-2 | few | TRBD1 | TRBV6-1 | TGTGCCAGCGCCCACCGGGGACAGACTAACTATGGCTACACCTTC | CASAHRGQTNYGYTF
TRBJ1-3 | many | NA | TRBV29-1 | TGCAGCGTTGGGGGGCAAACTGGAAACACCATATATTTT | CSVGGQTGNTIYF
TRBJ1-1 | many | NA | TRBV12-3/TRBV12-4 | TGTGCCTCCCGACCCGGGGAAGCCTGGAGGCGCACTGAAGCTTTCTTT | CASRPGEAWRRTEAFF
TRBJ1-2 | many | NA | TRBV11-1 | TGTGCCAGCAGCTCAACCCAAGGACAGAGTTCTTTGGTGTCCACCTTC | CASSSTQGQSSLVSTF
TRBJ2-7 | many | TRBD1 | TRBV18 | TGTGCCAGCTCACTCTCCGCCCGGGACAGCTCCTACGAGCAGTACTTC | CASSLSARDSSYEQYF
TRBJ2-7 | medium-sized | NA | TRBV12-3/TRBV12-4 | TGTGCCAGCTCGACCCCCGAAGGGACCGACTACGAGCAGTACTTC | CASSTPEGTDYEQYF
TRBJ1-5 | few | TRBD1 | TRBV28 | TGTGCCAGCGGTTCGGAGACAGGGGCTGGGCCCCAGCATTTT | CASGSETGAGPQHF
TRBJ2-1 | many | TRBD1 | TRBV6-2/TRBV6-3 | TGTGCCAGCAGTCGGACAGGGGACTACAATGAGCAGTTCTTC | CASSRTGDYNEQFF
TRBJ2-7 | NA | NA | TRBV5-6 | TGTGCCAGCAGCTTGTCCGGATCAGGCTGGTCGAGGGGCGAGCAGTACTTC | CASSLSGSGWSRGEQYF
TRBJ2-6 | many | TRBD1 | TRBV27 | TGTGCCAGCAGGGTACAGGGGGCCGGGGCCAACGTCCTGACTTTC | CASRVQGAGANVLTF
TRBJ1-4 | many | NA | TRBV15 | TGTGCCACCAGCAGACCCGAAGGGCAAGCTAATGAAAAACTGTTTTTT | CATSRPEGQANEKLFF
TRBJ2-5 | many | TRBD1 | TRBV6-5 | TGTGCCAGCAGTTACTCGACAGGGGGCGCGGAGACCCAGTACTTC | CASSYSTGGAETQYF